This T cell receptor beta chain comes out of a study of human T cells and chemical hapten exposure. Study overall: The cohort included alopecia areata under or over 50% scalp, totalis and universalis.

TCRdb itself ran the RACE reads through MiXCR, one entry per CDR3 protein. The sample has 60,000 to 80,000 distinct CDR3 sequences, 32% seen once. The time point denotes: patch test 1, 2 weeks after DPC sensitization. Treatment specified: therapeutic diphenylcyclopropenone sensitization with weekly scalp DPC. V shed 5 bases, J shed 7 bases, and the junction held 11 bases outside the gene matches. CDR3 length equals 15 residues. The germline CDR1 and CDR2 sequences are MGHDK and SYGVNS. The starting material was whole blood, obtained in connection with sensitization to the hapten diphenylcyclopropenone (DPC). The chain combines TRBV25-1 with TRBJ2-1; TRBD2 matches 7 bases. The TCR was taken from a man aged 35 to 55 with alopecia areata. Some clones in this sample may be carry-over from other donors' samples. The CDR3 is CASSFSGGGLNEQFF. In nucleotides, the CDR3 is TGTGCCAGCAGTTTTTCCGGGGGAGGGTTAAATGAGCAGTTCTTC.